This TCR beta chain comes out of a study of cytomegalovirus exposure and HLA in healthy donors. Use of 60 Vbeta and 13 Jbeta primers characterized the PCR. Measured with immunoSEQ multiplex PCR; TCRdb has only the in-frame clones, and not every one. This sample carries some 200,000 clones, 82% of them seen once, and the ten largest clones take 0.098%. The sample taken for sequencing was PBMCs. This TCR was recovered from a boy aged 2 to 10 in good health and CMV-seronegative.

The CDR3 is CASSVLAGRAGELFF. CDR3 coding DNA: TGTGCCAGCAGCGTACTAGCGGGCCGGGCCGGGGAGCTGTTTTTT. The V call is TRBV9, the J call TRBJ2-2; TRBD2 matches at 8 bases. This CDR3 contains 15 residues. The trim removed 1 base at V and 6 bases at J, leaving 5 bases unmatched. CDR1 and CDR2 from the germline V gene are SGDLS and YYNGEE.